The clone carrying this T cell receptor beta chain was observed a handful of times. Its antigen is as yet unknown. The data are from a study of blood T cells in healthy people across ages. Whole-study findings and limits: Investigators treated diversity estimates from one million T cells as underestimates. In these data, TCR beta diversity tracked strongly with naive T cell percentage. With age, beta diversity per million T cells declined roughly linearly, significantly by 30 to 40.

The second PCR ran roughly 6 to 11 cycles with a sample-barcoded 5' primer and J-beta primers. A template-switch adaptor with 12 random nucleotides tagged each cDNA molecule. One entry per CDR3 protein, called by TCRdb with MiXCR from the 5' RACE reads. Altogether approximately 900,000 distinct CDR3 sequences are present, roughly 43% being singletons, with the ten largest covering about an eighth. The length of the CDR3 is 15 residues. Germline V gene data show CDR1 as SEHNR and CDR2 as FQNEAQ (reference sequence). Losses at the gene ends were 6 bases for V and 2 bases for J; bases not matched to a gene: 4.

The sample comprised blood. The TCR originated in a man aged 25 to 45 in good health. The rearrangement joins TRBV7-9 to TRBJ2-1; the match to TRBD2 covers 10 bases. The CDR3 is CASSTSGGAYNEQFF. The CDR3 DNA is TGTGCCAGCAGTACCAGCGGGGGGGCCTACAATGAGCAGTTCTTC.